Presented here are 19 T cell receptor beta chains from one specimen sequenced in a study of blood T cell repertoires in COVID-19. Sequencing used immunoSEQ multiplex PCR; TCRdb keeps in-frame clones, though not all of them. The top ten clones hold around a tenth of a sample with about 280,000 clones, about 83% of them seen once. Sequenced material: peripheral blood. These receptor sequences come from a woman in her fifties or sixties who had recovered from COVID-19.

This chain uses TRBV6-2 or TRBV6-3 with TRBJ2-3; 10 bases agree with TRBD1. The CDR3 contains 16 residues. V was clipped by 2 bases and J by 4 bases; unmatched bases: 6. CDR1 is MNHEY and CDR2 is SVGEGT in the germline V gene. CDR3: CASSYGGDRGADTQYF. For the CDR3, the DNA is TGTGCCAGCAGTTACGGAGGGGACAGGGGAGCAGATACGCAGTATTTT.

This clone was seen a handful of times. The V gene is TRBV28, the J gene TRBJ1-1; 7 bases are a match to TRBD1. Per germline, CDR1 MDHEN and CDR2 SYDVKM. Germline trimming cut 6 bases from V and 11 bases from J; bases unmatched to any gene: 6. The CDR3 totals 11 residues. The CDR3 is CASSFTGEAFF. In DNA, the CDR3 is TGTGCCAGCAGCTTCACAGGGGAGGCTTTCTTT. Using reference TRBV28 and TRBJ1-1 for the parts outside the CDR3, the full variable domain is DVKVTQSSRYLVKRTGEKVFLECVQDMDHENMFWYRQDPGLGLRLIYFSYDVKMKEKGDIPEGYSVSREKKERFSLILESASTNQTSMYLCASSFTGEAFFGQGTRLTVV.

The rearrangement links TRBV7-3 to TRBJ2-3; D not certain. This CDR3 comprises 14 residues. The V gene's germline CDR1 is SGHTA and CDR2 FQGTGA. V lost 2 bases to trimming and J lost 2 bases, with 8 bases between them. Written as DNA, the CDR3 is TGTGCCAGCAGCTTAGTTTATTCCACAGATACGCAGTATTTT. This codes for CASSLVYSTDTQYF.

The chain has TRBV14 and TRBJ2-1, with TRBD1 matching over 7 bases. The V gene end was trimmed by 3 bases and the J gene end by 4 bases; junction bases not matched to a gene: 3. CDR1 is SGHDN, CDR2 FVKESK, per germline. The CDR3 loop spans 14 amino acids. The CDR3 DNA reads as TGTGCCAGCAGCCAGTTGGACAGGTACAATGAGCAGTTCTTC. This codes for CASSQLDRYNEQFF.

The rearrangement links TRBV19 to TRBJ2-7; tentative D call: TRBD2 (5 bases). The length of the CDR3 is 13 residues. From germline, CDR1 is LNHDA and CDR2 SQIVND (reference sequence). V was shortened by 2 bases and J by 7 bases, with 12 bases between the two germline ends. CDR3 protein: CASSIQQRREQYF. CDR3 bases: TGTGCCAGTAGTATACAACAGCGGAGAGAGCAGTACTTC.

The genes are TRBV7-2 and TRBJ2-5; 8 nucleotides align to TRBD2. V shed 7 bases, J shed 5 bases, and the junction held 9 bases outside the gene matches. This CDR3 is 14 amino acids long. Germline V gives CDR1 SGHTA, CDR2 FQGNSA. The CDR3 sequence: CASIPYSGAETQYF. Here the CDR3 DNA reads TGTGCCAGCATTCCCTATAGCGGGGCCGAGACCCAGTACTTC. The full variable domain, its missing parts supplied by reference TRBV7-2 and TRBJ2-5, is GAGVSQSPSNKVTEKGKDVELRCDPISGHTALYWYRQSLGQGLEFLIYFQGNSAPDKSGLPSDRFSAERTGGSVSTLTIQRTQQEDSAVYLCASIPYSGAETQYFGPGTRLLVL.

The J gene is TRBJ1-3, the V gene TRBV3-1 (or the pseudogene TRBV3-2); D is possibly TRBD1 (5 bases). V lost 3 bases to trimming and J lost 4 bases, with 22 bases between them. The CDR3 sequence is 18 residues long. Looked up from germline, CDR1 is LGHDT and CDR2 is YNNKEL (reference sequence). The CDR3 sequence: CASSHSGPGMTRGNTIYF. In nucleotides, the CDR3 is TGTGCCAGCAGCCACTCCGGTCCAGGGATGACCAGGGGAAACACCATATATTTT.

In this sample, this clone turned up once. The rearrangement joins TRBV12-3 or TRBV12-4 to TRBJ1-1; D unresolved. The V gene lost 3 bases and the J gene lost 5 bases, with 7 bases spanning the gap. There are 12 residues in the CDR3. CDR3 in amino acids: CASSFARTEAFF. The DNA for the CDR3 is TGTGCCAGCAGTTTCGCCCGGACTGAAGCTTTCTTT.

The chain links TRBV6-1 to TRBJ1-3; unclear D gene. CDR3 size: 13 residues. Germline CDR1 is MNHNS and CDR2 is SASEGT. Trimming took 0 bases from V and 4 from J, leaving 4 bases between them. CDR3 in amino acids: CASSEARGNTIYF. The CDR3 nucleotides read TGTGCCAGCAGTGAAGCGAGGGGAAACACCATATATTTT.

The rearrangement links TRBV2 to TRBJ1-2, with D tentatively TRBD1 (5 bases). V shed 8 bases and J shed 3 bases, with 16 bases lying between them. Germline loops: CDR1 SNHLY, CDR2 FYNNEI. This CDR3 has 14 amino acids. The CDR3 here is CASSRQGADYGYTF. The DNA of the CDR3 is TGTGCCAGCTCCCGCCAGGGTGCGGACTATGGCTACACCTTC.

The V and J genes are TRBV7-7 and TRBJ2-1; weak D call: TRBD1 (6 bases). Trimming removed 3 bases at V and 0 bases at J, with 9 bases between. CDR3 size: 15 residues. The germline gives CDR1 SSHAT, CDR2 FNYEAQ (reference sequence). The chain's CDR3 is CASSLGASSYNEQFF. Written as DNA, the CDR3 is TGTGCCAGCAGCTTGGGGGCAAGCTCCTACAATGAGCAGTTCTTC.

The chain is built from TRBV4-3 and TRBJ2-3; TRBD2 matches 9 bases. Germline CDR1 and CDR2: LGHNA and YSLEER. Trimming at V came to 0 bases and at J to 6 bases, leaving 10 bases not matched to a gene. This CDR3 comprises 17 residues. The DNA for the CDR3 is TGCGCCAGCAGCCAAGACGGGGCGGGAGGGCCTCTCGATACGCAGTATTTT. It translates to CASSQDGAGGPLDTQYF.

V and J are TRBV19 and TRBJ1-1, with 9 bases matching TRBD1. This CDR3 has 15 residues. Germline V gene lookup returns CDR1 LNHDA and CDR2 SQIVND (reference sequence). V was clipped by 5 bases and J by 6 bases; unmatched bases: 10. This chain's CDR3 is CASSLNRGRRAEAFF. The CDR3 coding sequence is TGTGCCAGTAGTTTGAACAGGGGGCGCAGGGCTGAAGCTTTCTTT.

The rearrangement links TRBV4-2 to TRBJ1-6, with 7 bases matching TRBD1. The CDR3 is 16 residues long. J gave up 6 bases and V 0 bases, and 5 bases lay outside the gene matches. Germline V lookup: CDR1 LGHNA, CDR2 YNFKEQ. This CDR3 is CASSQDATGSNSPLHF. CDR3 bases: TGTGCCAGCAGCCAAGATGCGACAGGGAGTAATTCACCCCTCCACTTT.

The rearrangement links TRBV9 to TRBJ1-2; no clear D gene. Between the trimmed V and J ends, which lost 0 bases and 4 bases, there was a span of 4 bases. The CDR3 is 12 residues long. Germline-derived CDR1 and CDR2 are SGDLS and YYNGEE. The CDR3: CASSVARYGYTF. CDR3 DNA: TGTGCCAGCAGCGTAGCCCGCTATGGCTACACCTTC.

CDR3: CASSNTGGRGYTF. The CDR3 DNA reads as TGTGCCAGCAGTAATACAGGGGGCCGTGGCTACACCTTC. V is TRBV6-2 or TRBV6-3 and J is TRBJ1-2, with 9 bases aligning to TRBD1. Germline CDR1 reads MNHEY; CDR2 reads SVGEGT. This CDR3 contains 13 residues. Trimming removed 5 bases from V and 7 bases from J; junction bases left unmatched: 5.

The chain couples TRBV7-9 to TRBJ1-3; TRBD1 matches at 10 bases. The germline gives CDR1 SEHNR, CDR2 FQNEAQ (reference sequence). This CDR3 comprises 19 residues. Germline trimming cut 5 bases from V and 0 bases from J; bases unmatched to any gene: 13. CDR3 nucleotide sequence: TGTGCCAGCAGCCTCATCATGGGACAGGGGTACTCCTCTGGAAACACCATATATTTT. It specifies CASSLIMGQGYSSGNTIYF.

The chain recombines TRBV11-2 with TRBJ2-3; TRBD2 aligns across 8 bases. Germline assignment: CDR1 SGHAT and CDR2 FQNNGV. V trimming: 4 bases; J trimming: 6 bases; junction bases outside the gene matches: 15. The CDR3 has 17 amino acids. The CDR3: CASSSGTLAGRADTQYF. The DNA for the CDR3 is TGTGCCAGCAGCTCCGGGACCTTAGCGGGGAGGGCTGATACGCAGTATTTT.

This chain links TRBV4-3 with TRBJ1-5; TRBD1 matches at 7 bases. Germline V gene data show CDR1 as LGHNA and CDR2 as YSLEER. V trimming: 3 bases; J trimming: 4 bases; junction bases outside the gene matches: 9. This CDR3 has 16 residues. CDR3 in DNA: TGCGCCAGCAGCCAGGCCTGGGCAGGGGGTAATCAGCCCCAGCATTTT. Translating gives CASSQAWAGGNQPQHF.